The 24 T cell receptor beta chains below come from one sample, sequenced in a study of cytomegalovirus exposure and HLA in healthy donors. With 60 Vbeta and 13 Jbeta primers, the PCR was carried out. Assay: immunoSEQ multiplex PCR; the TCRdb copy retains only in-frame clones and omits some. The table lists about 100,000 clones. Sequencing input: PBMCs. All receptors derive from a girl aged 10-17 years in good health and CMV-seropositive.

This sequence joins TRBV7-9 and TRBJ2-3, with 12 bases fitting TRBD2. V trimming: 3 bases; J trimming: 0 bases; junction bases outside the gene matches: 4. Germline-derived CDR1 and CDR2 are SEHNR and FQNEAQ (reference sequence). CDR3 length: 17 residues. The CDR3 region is CASSFTSGGPSTDTQYF. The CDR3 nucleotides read TGTGCCAGCAGCTTCACTAGCGGGGGGCCGAGCACAGATACGCAGTATTTT.

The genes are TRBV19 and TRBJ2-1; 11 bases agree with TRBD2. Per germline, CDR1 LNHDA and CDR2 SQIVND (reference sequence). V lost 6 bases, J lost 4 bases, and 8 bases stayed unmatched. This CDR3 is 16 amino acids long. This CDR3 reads CASRPEGTSGYNEQFF. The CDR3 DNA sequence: TGTGCCAGTAGACCAGAGGGGACTAGCGGTTACAATGAGCAGTTCTTC.

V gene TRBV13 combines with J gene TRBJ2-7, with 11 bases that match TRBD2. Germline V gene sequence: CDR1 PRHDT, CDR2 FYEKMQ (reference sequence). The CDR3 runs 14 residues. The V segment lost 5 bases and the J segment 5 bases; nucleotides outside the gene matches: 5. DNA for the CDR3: TGTGCCAGCAGCAAGGGACTAGCGGTACACGAGCAGTACGTC. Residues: CASSKGLAVHEQYV.

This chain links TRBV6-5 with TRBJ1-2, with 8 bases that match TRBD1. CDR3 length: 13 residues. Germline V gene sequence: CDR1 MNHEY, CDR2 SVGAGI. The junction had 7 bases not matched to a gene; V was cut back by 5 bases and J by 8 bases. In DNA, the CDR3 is TGTGCCAGCAGTCGCGGACAGGGCGAGGGCTACACCTTC. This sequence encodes CASSRGQGEGYTF.

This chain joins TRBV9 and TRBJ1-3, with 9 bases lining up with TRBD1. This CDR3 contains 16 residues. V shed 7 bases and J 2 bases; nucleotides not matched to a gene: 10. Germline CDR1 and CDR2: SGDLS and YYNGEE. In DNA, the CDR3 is TGTGCCAGCGCTCTTCTCGGGACAGGGCCTGGAAACACCATATATTTT. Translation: CASALLGTGPGNTIYF.

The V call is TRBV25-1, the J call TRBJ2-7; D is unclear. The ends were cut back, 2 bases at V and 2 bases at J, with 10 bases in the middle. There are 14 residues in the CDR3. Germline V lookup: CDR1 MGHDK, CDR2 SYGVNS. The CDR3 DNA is TGTGCCAGCAGTGAAATCAGGAAACCCTACGAGCAGTACTTC. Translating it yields CASSEIRKPYEQYF.

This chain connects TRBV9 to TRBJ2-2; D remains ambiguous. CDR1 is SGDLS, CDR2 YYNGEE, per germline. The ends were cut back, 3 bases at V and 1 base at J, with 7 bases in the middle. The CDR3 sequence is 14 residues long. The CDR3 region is CASSAPWNTGELFF. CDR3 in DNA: TGTGCCAGCAGCGCCCCATGGAACACCGGGGAGCTGTTTTTT.

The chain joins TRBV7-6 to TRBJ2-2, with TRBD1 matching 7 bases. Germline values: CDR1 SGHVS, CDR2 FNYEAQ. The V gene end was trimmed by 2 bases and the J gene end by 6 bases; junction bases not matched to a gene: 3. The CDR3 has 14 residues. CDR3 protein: CASSLKGGAGELFF. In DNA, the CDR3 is TGTGCCAGCAGCTTAAAAGGGGGCGCCGGGGAGCTGTTTTTT.

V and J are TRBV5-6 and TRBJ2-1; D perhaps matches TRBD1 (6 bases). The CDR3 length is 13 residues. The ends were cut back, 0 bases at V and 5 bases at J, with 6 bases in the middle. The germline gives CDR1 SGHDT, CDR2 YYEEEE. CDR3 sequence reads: CASSLDRDNEQFF. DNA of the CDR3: TGTGCCAGCAGCTTGGACAGGGACAATGAGCAGTTCTTC.

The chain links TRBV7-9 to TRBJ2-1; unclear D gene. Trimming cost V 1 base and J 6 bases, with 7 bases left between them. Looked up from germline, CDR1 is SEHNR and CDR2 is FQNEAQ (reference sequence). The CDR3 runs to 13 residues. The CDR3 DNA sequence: TGTGCCAGCAGCTTAGAAGGAGTCAATGAGCAGTTCTTC. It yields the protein CASSLEGVNEQFF. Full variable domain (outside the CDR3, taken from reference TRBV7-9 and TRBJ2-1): DTGVSQNPRHKITKRGQNVTFRCDPISEHNRLYWYRQTLGQGPEFLTYFQNEAQLEKSRLLSDRFSAERPKGSFSTLEIQRTEQGDSAMYLCASSLEGVNEQFFGPGTRLTVL.

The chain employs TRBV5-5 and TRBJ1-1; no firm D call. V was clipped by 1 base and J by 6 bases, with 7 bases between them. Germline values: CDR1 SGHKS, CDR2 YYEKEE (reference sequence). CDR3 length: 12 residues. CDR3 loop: CASSLMAAEAFF. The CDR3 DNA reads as TGTGCCAGCAGCTTGATGGCAGCTGAAGCTTTCTTT.

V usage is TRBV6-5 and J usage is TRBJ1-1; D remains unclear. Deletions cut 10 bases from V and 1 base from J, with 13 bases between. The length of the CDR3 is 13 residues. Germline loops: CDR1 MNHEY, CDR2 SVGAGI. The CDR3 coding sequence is TGTGCCACCCGTCGTCAGGCGAACACTGAAGCTTTCTTT. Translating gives CATRRQANTEAFF.

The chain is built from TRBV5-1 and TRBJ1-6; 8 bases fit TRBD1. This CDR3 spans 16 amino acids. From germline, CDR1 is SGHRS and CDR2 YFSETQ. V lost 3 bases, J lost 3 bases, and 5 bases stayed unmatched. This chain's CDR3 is CASSSGQVIYNSPLHF. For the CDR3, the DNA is TGCGCCAGCAGCTCGGGACAGGTCATCTATAATTCACCCCTCCACTTT.

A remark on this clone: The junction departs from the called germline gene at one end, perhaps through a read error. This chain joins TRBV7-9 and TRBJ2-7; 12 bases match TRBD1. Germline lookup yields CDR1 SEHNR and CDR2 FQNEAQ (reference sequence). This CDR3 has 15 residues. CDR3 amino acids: CASSLGDRGRYAQSF. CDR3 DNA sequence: TGTGCCAGCAGCTTGGGGGACAGGGGGCGGTACGCGCAGTCCTTC.

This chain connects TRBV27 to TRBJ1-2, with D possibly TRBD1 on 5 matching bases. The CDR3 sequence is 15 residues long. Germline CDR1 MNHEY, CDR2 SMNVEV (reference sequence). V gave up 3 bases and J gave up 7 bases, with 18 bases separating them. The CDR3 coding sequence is TGTGCCAGCAGTTTGAGTTCCAGGGTAATCGGTGGCTACACCTTC. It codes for CASSLSSRVIGGYTF.

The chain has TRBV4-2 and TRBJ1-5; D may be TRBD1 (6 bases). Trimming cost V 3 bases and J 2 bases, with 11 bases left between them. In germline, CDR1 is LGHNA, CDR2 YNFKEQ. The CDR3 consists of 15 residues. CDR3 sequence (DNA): TGTGCCAGCAGCCAGACGGACAGTGGCAATCAGCCCCAGCATTTT. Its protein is CASSQTDSGNQPQHF.

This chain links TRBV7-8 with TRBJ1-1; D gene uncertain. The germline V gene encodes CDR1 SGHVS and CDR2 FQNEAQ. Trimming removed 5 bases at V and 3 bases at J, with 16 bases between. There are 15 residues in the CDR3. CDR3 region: CASSDLYQVDTEAFF. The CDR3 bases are TGTGCCAGCAGCGATCTGTATCAGGTCGACACTGAAGCTTTCTTT.

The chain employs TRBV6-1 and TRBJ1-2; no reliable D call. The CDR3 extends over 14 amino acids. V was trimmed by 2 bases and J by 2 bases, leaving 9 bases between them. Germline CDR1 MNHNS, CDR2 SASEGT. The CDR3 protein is CASSELGENYGYTF. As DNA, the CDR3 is TGTGCCAGCAGTGAATTGGGCGAAAACTATGGCTACACCTTC.

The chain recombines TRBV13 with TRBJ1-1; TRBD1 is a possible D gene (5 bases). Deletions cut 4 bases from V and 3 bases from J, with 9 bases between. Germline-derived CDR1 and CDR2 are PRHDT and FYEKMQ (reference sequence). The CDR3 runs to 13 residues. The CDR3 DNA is TGTGCCAGCAGCTCCGGGGGGGACACTGAAGCTTTCTTT. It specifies CASSSGGDTEAFF.

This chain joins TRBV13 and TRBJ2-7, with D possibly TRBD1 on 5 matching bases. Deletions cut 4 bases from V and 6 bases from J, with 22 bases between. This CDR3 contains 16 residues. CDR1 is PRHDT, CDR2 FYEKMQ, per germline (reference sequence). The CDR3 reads CASSSPNRGFIGEQYF. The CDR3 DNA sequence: TGTGCCAGCAGCTCTCCCAATAGGGGTTTCATAGGCGAGCAGTACTTC.

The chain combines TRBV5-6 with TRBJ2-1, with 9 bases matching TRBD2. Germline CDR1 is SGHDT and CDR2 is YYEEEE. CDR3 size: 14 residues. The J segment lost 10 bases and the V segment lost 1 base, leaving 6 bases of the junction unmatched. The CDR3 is CASSLTLLAGEQFF. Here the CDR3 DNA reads TGTGCCAGCAGCTTGACCCTCCTAGCGGGAGAGCAGTTCTTC.

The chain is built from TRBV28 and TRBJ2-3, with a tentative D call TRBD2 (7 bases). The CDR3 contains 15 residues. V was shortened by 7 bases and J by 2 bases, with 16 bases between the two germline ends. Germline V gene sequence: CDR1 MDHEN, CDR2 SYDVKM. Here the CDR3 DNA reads TGTGCCAGCACCTCGTTAGGGGGGGCCACAGATACGCAGTATTTT. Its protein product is CASTSLGGATDTQYF.

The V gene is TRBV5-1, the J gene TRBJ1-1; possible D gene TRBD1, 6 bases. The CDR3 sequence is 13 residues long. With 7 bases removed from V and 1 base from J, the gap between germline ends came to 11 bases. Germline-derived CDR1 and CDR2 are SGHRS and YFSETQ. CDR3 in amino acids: CASGDRRNTEAFF. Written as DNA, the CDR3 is TGCGCCAGCGGTGACAGGAGGAACACTGAAGCTTTCTTT.

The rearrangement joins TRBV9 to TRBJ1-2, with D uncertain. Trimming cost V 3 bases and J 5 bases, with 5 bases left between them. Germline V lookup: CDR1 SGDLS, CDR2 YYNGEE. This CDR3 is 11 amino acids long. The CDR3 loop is CASSAEYGYTF. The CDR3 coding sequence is TGTGCCAGCAGCGCGGAGTATGGCTACACCTTC. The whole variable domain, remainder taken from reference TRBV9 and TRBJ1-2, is DSGVTQTPKHLITATGQRVTLRCSPRSGDLSVYWYQQSLDQGLQFLIQYYNGEERAKGNILERFSAQQFPDLHSELNLSSLELGDSALYFCASSAEYGYTFGSGTRLTVV.